This TCR beta chain comes out of a study of T cell responses to AZD1222 COVID-19 vaccine. Whole-study findings and limits: Only five to seven AZD1222 recipients were seropositive at baseline.

The CDR3 contains 14 residues. With 6 bases removed from V and 8 bases from J, the gap between germline ends came to 19 bases. Germline CDR1 MNHEY, CDR2 SVGAGI. This clone has a single count. No antigen is known for it. Method: immunoSEQ multiplex PCR; TCRdb's copy keeps in-frame clones and lacks some. Of about 140,000 clones listed, about 92% are singletons. Sample: peripheral blood, taken on day 0 of AZD1222 vaccination. The chain carries TRBV6-5 and TRBJ1-2; D uncertain. The receptor was derived from an adult in good health. The CDR3 DNA reads as TGTGCCAGCAGCGTCACCTGGAGGGAAGGAGGCTACACCTTC. As protein: CASSVTWREGGYTF.